This entry features one T cell receptor beta chain sequence. Its target is unknown. TCRdb re-analysed the 5' RACE reads in MiXCR, keeping a single row per CDR3 protein. The table lists approximately 510,000 distinct CDR3 sequences, 20% to 25% of them singletons. The source of the sample is a study of T cells after yellow fever vaccination. Study in general: Preparation of fractions with low cell numbers was performed using SMART-Seq v4 Ultra Low Input.

Notes on the study in general: Sorted repertoires could include abundant contaminating clonotypes from bulk cells. Across the CD4 and CD8 compartments, a small share of clonotypes was present in both.

Trimming pared 1 base from V and 4 bases from J, leaving 11 bases between. The CDR3 runs to 15 residues. The sequence was collected from a man in his late teens or twenties who received the YFV17D yellow fever vaccine. The V and J genes are TRBV12-3 or TRBV12-4 and TRBJ1-3; tentatively, D is TRBD1 (6 bases). Sequenced material: PBMCs, taken less than 25 days after the first yellow fever vaccination. The CDR3 DNA reads TGTGCCAGCAGTTTAGTACAGGGTTGGGGAAACACCATATATTTT. Its translation: CASSLVQGWGNTIYF.